The 7 T cell receptor beta chains given below trace back to one sample, sequenced in a study of CD8 T cells in Susac syndrome. Random hexamers were used to reverse transcribe about 0.45 to 1 ug of RNA. TCRdb analysed the immunoSEQ multiplex PCR reads with MiXCR anew, one entry per CDR3 protein. The sample has roughly 130,000 distinct CDR3 sequences, 94% seen once. Sequencing was performed on CD4+ T cells from PBMCs. The source is a human donor with multiple sclerosis.

The V call is TRBV7-2, the J call TRBJ2-2; either TRBD1 or TRBD2 may fit D (5 bases each). Germline V CDR1 and CDR2: SGHTA, FQGNSA. Trimming pared 6 bases from V and 2 bases from J, leaving 13 bases between. CDR3 length equals 15 residues. The CDR3 DNA follows: TGTGCCAGCAGTCCCCGGGACCTTAACACCGGGGAGCTGTTTTTT. This codes for CASSPRDLNTGELFF. Filled out from reference TRBV7-2 and TRBJ2-2, the complete variable domain reads GAGVSQSPSNKVTEKGKDVELRCDPISGHTALYWYRQSLGQGLEFLIYFQGNSAPDKSGLPSDRFSAERTGGSVSTLTIQRTQQEDSAVYLCASSPRDLNTGELFFGEGSRLTVL.

This clonotype was observed once. This sequence joins TRBV6-5 and TRBJ1-1; 12 positions match TRBD1. The CDR3 is made up of 15 amino acids. Germline CDR1 reads MNHEY; CDR2 reads SVGAGI. The CDR3 sequence: CAAEDPGQGASEAFF. Written as DNA, the CDR3 is TGTGCAGCCGAAGATCCGGGACAGGGGGCAAGTGAAGCTTTCTTT.

This rearrangement joins TRBV5-6 to TRBJ2-6; D gene uncertain. V was pared by 2 bases and J by 2 bases, with 8 bases between. The CDR3 has 15 amino acids. The germline gives CDR1 SGHDT, CDR2 YYEEEE. The CDR3 DNA follows: TGTGCCAGCAGCTTTCGGGCAGCTGGGGCCAACGTCCTGACTTTC. Translated, it gives CASSFRAAGANVLTF.

The chain couples TRBV7-8 to TRBJ2-7; tentatively, D is TRBD2 (5 bases). Germline V gene sequence: CDR1 SGHVS, CDR2 FQNEAQ. This CDR3 has 15 residues. The V and J ends lost 2 bases and 2 bases respectively, with 13 bases between them. The CDR3 reads CASSLMRSEAYEQYF. The CDR3, as DNA: TGTGCCAGCAGCTTAATGCGTTCGGAGGCCTACGAGCAGTACTTC.

The chain has TRBV6-5 and TRBJ1-5, with 8 bases matching TRBD1. The CDR3 length is 14 residues. Germline-derived CDR1 and CDR2 are MNHEY and SVGAGI. The trim removed 4 bases at V and 6 bases at J, leaving 5 bases unmatched. CDR3 in amino acids: CASSFRQGSQPQHF. The CDR3 DNA is TGTGCCAGCAGTTTCAGACAGGGGAGTCAGCCCCAGCATTTT.

The gene calls are TRBV11-3 and TRBJ2-2, with D possibly being TRBD1 (6 bases). Germline V CDR1 and CDR2: SGHNT, YENEEA. The CDR3 loop spans 14 amino acids. V lost 5 bases and J lost 7, with 14 bases in between. CDR3 residues: CASSKSQGSGELFF. CDR3 sequence (DNA): TGTGCCAGCAGCAAATCACAGGGAAGCGGGGAGCTGTTTTTT.

The chain recombines TRBV29-1 with TRBJ1-4; possible D gene TRBD1, 5 bases. V gave up 4 bases and J gave up 4 bases, with 13 bases separating them. The CDR3 loop spans 14 amino acids. In germline, CDR1 is SQVTM, CDR2 ANQGSEA. CDR3 loop: CSVAWDVLNEKLFF. CDR3 DNA sequence: TGCAGCGTTGCTTGGGACGTACTTAATGAAAAACTGTTTTTT.